This T cell receptor (beta chain) was sequenced in a study of blood T cell repertoires in COVID-19. The method was immunoSEQ multiplex PCR; TCRdb's version includes in-frame clones alone and lacks a portion of them. The sample contains 220,000 or so clones, about 79% of which appear only once. This CDR3 region has 14 residues. Germline CDR1 MNHEY, CDR2 SVGAGI. Trimming shortened V by 7 bases and J by 2 bases, and 12 bases separated the two germline ends. The rearrangement joins TRBV6-5 to TRBJ1-3; D unclear. This receptor was identified in a woman between 35 and 50 years old with acute COVID-19. What was sequenced was PBMCs or T cells enriched from blood (not recorded which). DNA for the CDR3: TGTGCCAGCATTGGGCCTTGGGCTGGAAACACCATATATTTT. It codes for CASIGPWAGNTIYF.